The 16 T cell receptor beta chains below come from one sample, sequenced in a study of blood T cell repertoires in COVID-19. Measured with immunoSEQ multiplex PCR; TCRdb has only the in-frame clones, and not every one. The data show roughly 260,000 clones, about 88% seen once. Sequencing was done on a sample of peripheral blood. Receptor source: a woman aged 40 to 49 who had recovered from COVID-19.

This chain connects TRBV18 to TRBJ2-3; 8 positions match TRBD2. There are 16 residues in the CDR3. Germline V gene data show CDR1 as KGHSH and CDR2 as LQKENI. J was trimmed by 4 bases and V by 4 bases; bases with no gene match: 10. CDR3 in amino acids: CASSRSSGSGPDTQYF. CDR3 DNA sequence: TGTGCCAGCTCACGTTCGAGCGGGAGTGGGCCAGATACGCAGTATTTT.

The chain has TRBV21-1 and TRBJ2-1; the table gives TRBD2 as D, unverified against the DNA. TRBV21-1 is described as a pseudogene. The CDR3 sequence is 20 residues long. CDR3 nucleotide sequence: TGTGCCAGCAGTAAAAGGAGGGAGACAGGGAATAGCGGGAGGTTCGATGAGCAGTTCTTC. As protein: CASSKRRETGNSGRFDEQFF.

The genes are TRBV11-2 and TRBJ2-7; TRBD2 matches at 12 bases. The CDR3 is 16 amino acids. Looked up from germline, CDR1 is SGHAT and CDR2 is FQNNGV. V shed 4 bases, J shed 2 bases, and the junction held 6 bases outside the gene matches. The CDR3 protein is CASSSRTSGDPYEQYF. In DNA form, the CDR3 reads TGTGCCAGCAGCTCCAGGACTAGCGGGGACCCCTACGAGCAGTACTTC.

The rearrangement links TRBV19 to TRBJ1-2; unclear D gene. Per the germline V gene, CDR1 is LNHDA and CDR2 is SQIVND (reference sequence). Trimming shortened V by 5 bases and J by 5 bases, and 12 bases separated the two germline ends. The CDR3 is made up of 13 amino acids. CDR3 sequence (DNA): TGTGCCAGTAGTTCTACGGGGAGTTATGGCTACACCTTC. Its translation: CASSSTGSYGYTF.

V usage is TRBV5-4 and J usage is TRBJ1-2; D is perhaps TRBD1 (5 bases). Between the trimmed V and J ends, which lost 4 bases and 7 bases, there was a span of 14 bases. Germline V gives CDR1 SGHNT, CDR2 YYREEE (reference sequence). The CDR3 sequence is 13 residues long. The CDR3 sequence: CASSAPLRGGYTF. The CDR3 DNA sequence: TGTGCCAGCAGCGCACCTCTTAGGGGTGGCTACACCTTC.

The chain has TRBV9 and TRBJ2-1; 13 nucleotides agree with TRBD2. This CDR3 spans 15 amino acids. Germline-derived CDR1 and CDR2 are SGDLS and YYNGEE. V trimming: 4 bases; J trimming: 5 bases; junction bases outside the gene matches: 3. This CDR3 is CASSLGTSGNNEQFF. CDR3 sequence (DNA): TGTGCCAGCAGCCTCGGGACTAGCGGGAACAATGAGCAGTTCTTC.

This clone has just a few counts. The V call is TRBV18, the J call TRBJ1-6; 10 bases are a match to TRBD1. The germline V gene has CDR1 KGHSH and CDR2 LQKENI. Losses at the gene ends were 0 bases for V and 11 bases for J; bases not matched to a gene: 7. The CDR3 spans 16 residues. The CDR3 is CASSPPRTGGTTPLHF. The CDR3 DNA is TGTGCCAGCTCACCACCGCGGACAGGGGGTACTACACCCCTCCACTTT. Supplemented by reference TRBV18 and TRBJ1-6, the full variable domain reads NAGVMQNPRHLVRRRGQEARLRCSPMKGHSHVYWYRQLPEEGLKFMVYLQKENIIDESGMPKERFSAEFPKEGPSILRIQQVVRGDSAAYFCASSPPRTGGTTPLHFGNGTRLTVT.

The V call is TRBV27, the J call TRBJ2-7; a possible D gene is TRBD2 (6 bases). V was trimmed by 8 bases and J by 5 bases, leaving 13 bases between them. CDR3 length equals 12 residues. Germline V CDR1 and CDR2: MNHEY, SMNVEV (reference sequence). In DNA form, the CDR3 reads TGTGCCAGCTCGAGGACGGGGGACGAGCAGTACTTC. Translation: CASSRTGDEQYF.

The chain links TRBV6-5 to TRBJ2-1, with TRBD1 identical over 8 bases. The V segment lost 7 bases and the J segment 6 bases; nucleotides outside the gene matches: 11. This CDR3 contains 15 residues. The germline gives CDR1 MNHEY, CDR2 SVGAGI. In nucleotides, the CDR3 is TGTGCCAGCACTTCCCGGCAGGGGGCAATCAATGAGCAGTTCTTC. As protein: CASTSRQGAINEQFF.

Notes on this clone: Other nucleotide sequences from this sample produce the same CDR3. The chain employs TRBV7-2 and TRBJ2-7; the D gene is possibly TRBD1 (7 bases). V was cut by 0 bases and J by 4 bases, with 10 bases left in between. The CDR3 loop spans 14 amino acids. The V gene's germline CDR1 is SGHTA and CDR2 FQGNSA. The CDR3 region is CASSLAAGGYEQYF. The CDR3 DNA reads TGTGCCAGCAGCTTAGCGGCAGGGGGGTACGAGCAGTACTTC.

The V gene is TRBV12-5, the J gene TRBJ1-4; possible D gene TRBD1, 6 bases. The CDR3 sequence is 14 residues long. CDR1 and CDR2 from the germline V gene are LGHNT and FRNRAP. Between the trimmed V and J ends, which lost 5 bases and 4 bases, there was a span of 11 bases. In DNA form, the CDR3 reads TGTGCTAGTGGTCCCAGGGGTATTAATGAAAAACTGTTTTTT. Protein sequence: CASGPRGINEKLFF.

This clone was recorded once. CDR3 coding DNA: TGTGCCAGCAGTTTACCCGGCAGGAGGACCCTCCACTTT. As protein: CASSLPGRRTLHF. V and J are TRBV12-3 or TRBV12-4 and TRBJ1-6, with unresolved D. Trimming left V 2 bases short and J 14 bases short, with 13 bases between. The CDR3 consists of 13 residues.

This clone was recorded a few times. The chain joins TRBV30 to TRBJ2-1; a possible D gene is TRBD1 (6 bases). CDR3 length: 15 amino acids. The V gene's germline CDR1 is GTSNPN and CDR2 SVGIG (reference sequence). Between the trimmed V and J ends, which lost 2 bases and 6 bases, there was a span of 17 bases. CDR3 in amino acids: CAWSPTGIRGNEQFF. Here the CDR3 DNA reads TGTGCCTGGAGTCCAACAGGGATCCGGGGCAATGAGCAGTTCTTC. Full variable domain (remainder filled in from reference TRBV30 and TRBJ2-1): SQTIHQWPATLVQPVGSPLSLECTVEGTSNPNLYWYRQAAGRGLQLLFYSVGIGQISSEVPQNLSASRPQDRQFILSSKKLLLSDSGFYLCAWSPTGIRGNEQFFGPGTRLTVL.

This clone is a singleton in its sample. The V call is TRBV4-2, the J call TRBJ1-5; 7 bases map to TRBD1. Germline loops: CDR1 LGHNA, CDR2 YNFKEQ. CDR3 length: 16 amino acids. V gave up 1 base and J gave up 4 bases; unmatched junction bases: 7. The DNA of the CDR3 is TGTGCCAGCAGCCAAGGTTTGGACAGGAAGAATCAGCCCCAGCATTTT. Translated: CASSQGLDRKNQPQHF.

This clone was seen only once. The chain uses TRBV9 and TRBJ1-4, with D perhaps matching TRBD1 (6 bases). The CDR3 runs 15 residues. Germline V CDR1 and CDR2: SGDLS, YYNGEE. V gave up 0 bases and J gave up 5 bases, with 11 bases separating them. The CDR3 here is CASSVGTGSNEKLFF. The CDR3 coding sequence is TGTGCCAGCAGCGTAGGTACAGGGTCCAATGAAAAACTGTTTTTT.

Here the CDR3 reads CASSKVAGYTF. The CDR3 nucleotides read TGTGCCAGCAGCAAAGTGGCTGGCTACACCTTC. The genes are TRBV21-1 and TRBJ1-2; TRBD1 is the table's D call and was not checked against the DNA. TRBV21-1 is tagged as a pseudogene. The CDR3 has 11 residues.